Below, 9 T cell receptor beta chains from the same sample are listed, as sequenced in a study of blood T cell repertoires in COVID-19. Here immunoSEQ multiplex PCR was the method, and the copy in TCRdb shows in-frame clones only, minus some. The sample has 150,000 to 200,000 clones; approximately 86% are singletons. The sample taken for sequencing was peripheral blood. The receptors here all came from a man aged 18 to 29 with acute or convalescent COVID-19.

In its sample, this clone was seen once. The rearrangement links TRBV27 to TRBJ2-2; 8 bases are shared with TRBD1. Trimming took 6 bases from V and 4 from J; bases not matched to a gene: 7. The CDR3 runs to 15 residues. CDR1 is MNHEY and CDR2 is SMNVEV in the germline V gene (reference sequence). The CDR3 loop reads CASSHGQGPTGELFF. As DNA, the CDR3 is TGTGCCAGCAGCCATGGACAGGGTCCCACCGGGGAGCTGTTTTTT.

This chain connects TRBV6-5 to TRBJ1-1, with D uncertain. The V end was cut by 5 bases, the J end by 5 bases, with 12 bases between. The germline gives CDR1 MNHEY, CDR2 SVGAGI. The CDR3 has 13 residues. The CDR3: CASSPTPETEAFF. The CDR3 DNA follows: TGTGCCAGCAGTCCGACCCCGGAGACTGAAGCTTTCTTT.

CDR3 in DNA: TGTGCCAGTAGTAACCGGGACAGGACCTACTATGGCTACACCTTC. This codes for CASSNRDRTYYGYTF. This chain connects TRBV19 to TRBJ1-2, with 8 bases lining up with TRBD1. The CDR3 has 15 residues. From germline, CDR1 is LNHDA and CDR2 SQIVND (reference sequence). V trimming: 4 bases; J trimming: 3 bases; junction bases outside the gene matches: 7.

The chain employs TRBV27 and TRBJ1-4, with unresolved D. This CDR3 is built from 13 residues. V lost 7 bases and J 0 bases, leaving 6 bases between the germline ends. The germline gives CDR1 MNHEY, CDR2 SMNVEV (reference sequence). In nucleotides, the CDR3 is TGTGCCAGCATGAGAGCAACTAATGAAAAACTGTTTTTT. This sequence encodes CASMRATNEKLFF.

CDR3 amino acids: CASNIGGSYGYTF. Here the CDR3 DNA reads TGTGCCAGCAATATCGGGGGGAGCTATGGCTACACCTTC. The V gene is TRBV28, the J gene TRBJ1-2; D may be TRBD1 (5 bases). Germline V CDR1 and CDR2: MDHEN, SYDVKM. V was shortened by 7 bases and J by 4 bases, with 13 bases between the two germline ends. The CDR3 spans 13 residues.

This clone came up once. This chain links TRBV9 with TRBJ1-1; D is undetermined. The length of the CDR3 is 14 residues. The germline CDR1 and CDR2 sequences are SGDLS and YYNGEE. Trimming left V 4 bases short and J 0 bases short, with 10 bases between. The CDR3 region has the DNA TGTGCCAGCAGCCCCCGGGGAATGAACACTGAAGCTTTCTTT. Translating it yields CASSPRGMNTEAFF. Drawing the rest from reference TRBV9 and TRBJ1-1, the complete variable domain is DSGVTQTPKHLITATGQRVTLRCSPRSGDLSVYWYQQSLDQGLQFLIQYYNGEERAKGNILERFSAQQFPDLHSELNLSSLELGDSALYFCASSPRGMNTEAFFGQGTRLTVV.

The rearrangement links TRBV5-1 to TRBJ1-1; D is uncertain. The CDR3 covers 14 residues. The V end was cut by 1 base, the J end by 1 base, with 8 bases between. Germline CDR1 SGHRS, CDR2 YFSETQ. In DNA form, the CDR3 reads TGCGCCAGCAGCTTGCAGGCCTCGAACACTGAAGCTTTCTTT. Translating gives CASSLQASNTEAFF.

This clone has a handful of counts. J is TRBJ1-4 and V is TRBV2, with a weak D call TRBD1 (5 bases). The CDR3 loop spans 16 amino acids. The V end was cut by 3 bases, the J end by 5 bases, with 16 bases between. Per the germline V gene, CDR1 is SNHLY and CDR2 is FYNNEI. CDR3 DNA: TGTGCCAGCAGTGAGGTCCCACAGGTACCGAATGAAAAACTGTTTTTT. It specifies CASSEVPQVPNEKLFF.

This CDR3 reads CASSESPSGGYEQYF. The CDR3, as DNA: TGCGCCAGCAGTGAGTCGCCATCTGGCGGATACGAGCAGTACTTC. V and J are TRBV10-2 and TRBJ2-7, with D hard to call. Germline V gives CDR1 WSHSY, CDR2 SAAADI. The ends were cut back, 0 bases at V and 4 bases at J, with 13 bases in the middle. This CDR3 spans 15 amino acids.